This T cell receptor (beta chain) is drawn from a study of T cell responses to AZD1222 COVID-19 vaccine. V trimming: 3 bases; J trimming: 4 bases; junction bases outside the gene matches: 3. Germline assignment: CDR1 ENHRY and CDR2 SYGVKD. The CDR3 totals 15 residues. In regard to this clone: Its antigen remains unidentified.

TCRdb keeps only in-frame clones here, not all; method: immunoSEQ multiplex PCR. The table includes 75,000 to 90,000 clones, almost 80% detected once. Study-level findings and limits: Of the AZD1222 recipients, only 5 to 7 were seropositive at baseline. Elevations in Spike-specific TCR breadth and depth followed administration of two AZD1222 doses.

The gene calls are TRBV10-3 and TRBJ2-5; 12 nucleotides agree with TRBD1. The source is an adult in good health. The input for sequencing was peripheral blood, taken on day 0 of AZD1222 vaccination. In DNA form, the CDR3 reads TGTGCCATCAGTGACCCGGGACAGGGGGCAGAGACCCAGTACTTC. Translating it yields CAISDPGQGAETQYF.